This is a list of T cell receptor beta chains from one sample in a study of blood T cell repertoires in COVID-19. Measured with immunoSEQ multiplex PCR; TCRdb has only the in-frame clones, and not every one. The table records about 360,000 clones, roughly 87% of them present only once. The sequenced sample consisted of PBMCs or T cells enriched from blood (not recorded which). All receptors derive from a woman between 40 and 50 years old with acute COVID-19. CDR3s include the opening cysteine and the closing phenylalanine or tryptophan. A D gene is named only where the DNA matches it firmly. The size entry is marked missing in some rows and otherwise reads once, few, many or a size class.

CASSQRSTGHNSPLHF | TGTGCCAGCAGCCAAAGATCTACAGGGCATAATTCACCCCTCCACTTT | - | TRBJ1-6 | - | TRBV3-1/TRBV3-2
CASSLAGLGNEKLFF | TGCGCCAGCAGCTTGGCGGGTTTGGGTAATGAAAAACTGTTTTTT | - | TRBJ1-4 | - | TRBV5-1
CASSLVTGGVSGEQFF | TGCGCCAGCAGCTTGGTGACGGGGGGAGTGAGCGGTGAGCAGTTCTTC | TRBD2 | TRBJ2-1 | - | TRBV5-1
CSVEPDRANTEAFF | TGCAGCGTTGAACCCGACAGGGCGAACACTGAAGCTTTCTTT | TRBD1 | TRBJ1-1 | - | TRBV29-1
CASSLGPLVRPDRRAGYTF | TGCGCCAGCAGCTTGGGGCCCCTAGTTCGGCCGGACAGGCGCGCTGGCTACACCTTC | TRBD1 | TRBJ1-2 | few | TRBV5-1
CASSLASFRYEQYF | TGCGCCAGCAGCTTGGCCTCTTTTCGCTACGAGCAGTACTTC | - | TRBJ2-7 | - | TRBV5-1
CASSVRGSGANVLTF | TGTGCCAGCAGCGTAAGGGGATCTGGGGCCAACGTCCTGACTTTC | - | TRBJ2-6 | once | TRBV9
CSVGTLSGGAPSTDTQYF | TGCAGCGTGGGGACCCTTAGCGGGGGGGCCCCAAGCACAGATACGCAGTATTTT | TRBD2 | TRBJ2-3 | - | TRBV29-1
CASSLGQGGGGYTF | TGTGCCAGCAGCTTGGGTCAGGGAGGAGGTGGCTACACCTTC | - | TRBJ1-2 | - | TRBV5-4
CASIPQGYSNQPQHF | TGTGCCAGCATTCCACAGGGTTATAGCAATCAGCCCCAGCATTTT | - | TRBJ1-5 | - | TRBV6-5
CASSQSDRSNYGYTF | TGCGCCAGCAGCCAAAGTGATAGGAGTAACTATGGCTACACCTTC | - | TRBJ1-2 | - | TRBV4-1
CAAGHPNTGELFF | TGTGCCGCTGGGCATCCGAACACCGGGGAGCTGTTTTTT | - | TRBJ2-2 | - | TRBV19
CASSSSGGAYNEQFF | TGTGCCAGCAGCTCTAGCGGGGGGGCCTACAATGAGCAGTTCTTC | TRBD2 | TRBJ2-1 | once | TRBV11-2
CASSENSGGNTEAFF | TGTGCCAGCAGTGAAAACTCAGGAGGGAACACTGAAGCTTTCTTT | - | TRBJ1-1 | - | TRBV6-1
CASSLDHYRVGNGYTF | TGTGCCAGCAGCTTAGACCATTACAGGGTAGGGAATGGCTACACCTTC | - | TRBJ1-2 | - | TRBV7-2
CASGRARNQPQHF | TGTGCCAGCGGCAGGGCAAGAAATCAGCCCCAGCATTTT | - | TRBJ1-5 | - | TRBV6-5
CATRDLYRVTGELFF | TGTGCCACCAGAGACCTGTACAGGGTAACCGGGGAGCTGTTTTTT | - | TRBJ2-2 | once | TRBV24-1
CASSFRGANVLTF | TGTGCCAGCAGTTTTCGTGGGGCCAACGTCCTGACTTTC | - | TRBJ2-6 | - | TRBV27
CAIRAGLAGVPPVYF | TGTGCCATCAGAGCGGGACTAGCGGGGGTCCCGCCGGTTTATTTT | TRBD2 | TRBJ2-3 | - | TRBV10-3
CASSERERGGVADTQYF | TGTGCCAGCAGTGAGAGGGAGCGGGGGGGTGTCGCAGATACGCAGTATTTT | TRBD2 | TRBJ2-3 | - | TRBV2
CASSFATGQDQPQHF | TGTGCCAGCAGCTTCGCGACAGGGCAAGATCAGCCCCAGCATTTT | TRBD1 | TRBJ1-5 | - | TRBV7-8
CASSYGQGNEQYF | TGTGCCAGCAGTTATGGACAGGGCAACGAGCAGTACTTC | TRBD1 | TRBJ2-7 | - | TRBV6-2/TRBV6-3
CASSLGIRGEQYF | TGTGCCAGCAGTTTGGGGATTCGGGGGGAGCAGTACTTC | - | TRBJ2-7 | - | TRBV12-3/TRBV12-4
CASSWGLGQYF | TGTGCCAGCAGCTGGGGGCTCGGGCAGTATTTT | - | TRBJ2-3 | - | TRBV7-6
CASSLGGQGYGYTF | TGTGCCAGCAGCTTGGGGGGACAGGGGTATGGCTACACCTTC | TRBD1 | TRBJ1-2 | - | TRBV5-5
CASSQGLAGGPGVGELFF | TGCGCCAGCAGCCAGGGACTAGCGGGGGGCCCGGGGGTCGGGGAGCTGTTTTTT | TRBD2 | TRBJ2-2 | - | TRBV4-1